The 10 T cell receptor beta chains given below trace back to one sample, sequenced in a study of somatic mutations in cytotoxic T cells in rheumatoid arthritis. Sequenced by immunoSEQ multiplex PCR; TCRdb stores in-frame clones only, minus some. The sample includes roughly 10,000 clones, around 89% seen only once; the top ten take 0.85% to 1.4%. Sequencing was performed on CD4+ T cells sorted from blood. The origin of the receptors is a woman under 30 with rheumatoid arthritis.

The chain carries TRBV10-1 and TRBJ1-3; D might be TRBD1 (6 bases). The CDR3 runs 16 residues. The V and J ends lost 0 bases and 0 bases respectively, with 9 bases between them. Germline-derived CDR1 and CDR2 are WNHNN and SYGVQD (reference sequence). CDR3 coding DNA: TGCGCCAGCAGTGAGTCCCGCAGGGGCTCTGGAAACACCATATATTTT. Residues: CASSESRRGSGNTIYF.

The chain uses TRBV4-3 and TRBJ1-6, with 7 bases fitting TRBD1. The ends lost 0 bases at V and 7 bases at J; junction bases unmatched: 3. CDR3 length: 15 residues. CDR1 and CDR2 (germline): LGHNA, YSLEER. The CDR3 bases are TGCGCCAGCAGCCAAGATAGGGGGCGAAATTCACCCCTCCACTTT. Translated: CASSQDRGRNSPLHF.

The CDR3 DNA sequence: TGTGCCATCCTCATCTACTATAATTCACCCCTCCACTTT. It specifies CAILIYYNSPLHF. This chain joins TRBV10-3 and TRBJ1-6, with D uncertain. The V gene's germline CDR1 is ENHRY and CDR2 SYGVKD. The germline V and J ends were trimmed by 8 bases and 3 bases, with 8 bases remaining between them. The CDR3 runs to 13 residues.

The chain recombines TRBV7-2 with TRBJ1-2; D remains unclear. The V and J ends lost 5 bases and 6 bases respectively, with 16 bases between them. The length of the CDR3 is 14 residues. Germline values: CDR1 SGHTA, CDR2 FQGNSA. CDR3 sequence: CASSRTGEAHGYTF. The CDR3 DNA reads TGTGCCAGCAGCCGGACGGGAGAAGCCCATGGCTACACCTTC.

This chain links TRBV10-2 with TRBJ2-6; maybe TRBD1 (5 bases). The CDR3 runs to 15 residues. V gave up 2 bases and J gave up 2 bases, with 7 bases separating them. Germline V CDR1 and CDR2: WSHSY, SAAADI. DNA for the CDR3: TGCGCCAGCAGTGAGGGGGCGACTGGGGCCAACGTCCTGACTTTC. Its translation is CASSEGATGANVLTF.

This clone was seen a few times. The rearrangement uses TRBV5-1 and TRBJ2-2; TRBD1 matches at 9 bases. CDR3 length equals 15 residues. Looked up from germline, CDR1 is SGHRS and CDR2 is YFSETQ. J lost 7 bases, V lost 4 bases, and 8 bases had no gene match. The CDR3 loop reads CASSTGGARNGELFF. The CDR3 region has the DNA TGCGCCAGCAGCACAGGGGGCGCGAGGAACGGGGAGCTGTTTTTT.

This clone was observed a single time. J is TRBJ2-5 and V is TRBV30; possible D gene TRBD2, 6 bases. The CDR3 spans 12 residues. Germline V gene sequence: CDR1 GTSNPN, CDR2 SVGIG (reference sequence). V lost 2 bases and J 5 bases, leaving 9 bases between the germline ends. The CDR3 region has the DNA TGTGCCTGGAGTTCGGGGAGGGAGACCCAGTACTTC. Amino acid sequence: CAWSSGRETQYF.

The chain links TRBV7-2 to TRBJ1-5, with 9 bases matching TRBD1. V was clipped by 5 bases and J by 5 bases; unmatched bases: 7. The CDR3 loop spans 15 amino acids. Germline V gene sequence: CDR1 SGHTA, CDR2 FQGNSA. In nucleotides, the CDR3 is TGTGCCAGCAGCGACTGGACAGGGGCGGATCAGCCCCAGCATTTT. This translates into CASSDWTGADQPQHF. Complete variable domain (other parts from reference TRBV7-2 and TRBJ1-5): GAGVSQSPSNKVTEKGKDVELRCDPISGHTALYWYRQSLGQGLEFLIYFQGNSAPDKSGLPSDRFSAERTGGSVSTLTIQRTQQEDSAVYLCASSDWTGADQPQHFGDGTRLSIL.

The chain joins TRBV19 to TRBJ1-2, with D uncertain. V lost 5 bases, J lost 4 bases, and 23 bases lay in between. There are 17 residues in the CDR3. The V gene's germline CDR1 is LNHDA and CDR2 SQIVND (reference sequence). Written as DNA, the CDR3 is TGTGCCAGTAGTCCCGCCCCGGGATCTTCCCCCTTCTATGGCTACACCTTC. This encodes CASSPAPGSSPFYGYTF.

V is TRBV4-3 and J is TRBJ2-1, with 7 bases that match TRBD2. The CDR3 sequence is 16 residues long. The germline gives CDR1 LGHNA, CDR2 YSLEER. V was clipped by 0 bases and J by 7 bases; unmatched bases: 9. CDR3 residues: CASSQEVGRERNEQFF. In nucleotides, the CDR3 is TGCGCCAGCAGCCAAGAAGTAGGGCGGGAGCGGAATGAGCAGTTCTTC.